A selection of T cell receptor beta chains follows, all from one sample in a study of T cell repertoires in cytomegalovirus infection. MiXCR was run by TCRdb on the reads, yielding one entry per CDR3 protein. The table includes 550,000 to 850,000 distinct CDR3 sequences, around 32% detected once. Which antigens these TCRs recognize remains unknown. Specimen: cultured PBMCs, collected from culture after CMV antigen stimulation. Receptors were obtained from a human donor in good health (CMV status not recorded). Some clones in this sample may be carry-over from other donors' samples. CDR3s include the opening cysteine and the closing phenylalanine or tryptophan.

15,TRBJ2-1,TRBV7-2,CASSPDPSSYNEKFF
14,TRBJ2-3,TRBV7-9,CASSFTGDADTQYF
11,TRBJ2-5,TRBV12-3/TRBV12-4,CASSLRGSQYF
14,TRBJ1-1,TRBV7-2,CASSYGGYYTEAFF
15,TRBJ2-5,TRBV9,CASSVGGRGQETQYF
15,TRBJ1-6,TRBV4-1,CASSQESTGILPLHF
13,TRBJ2-1,TRBV4-1,CASSQASSNEQFF
14,TRBJ1-2,TRBV7-2,CASSPDRGRIGYTF
12,TRBJ2-7,TRBV28,CATMGGRDEQYF
15,TRBJ2-2,TRBV25-1,CASSNPGRYTGELFF